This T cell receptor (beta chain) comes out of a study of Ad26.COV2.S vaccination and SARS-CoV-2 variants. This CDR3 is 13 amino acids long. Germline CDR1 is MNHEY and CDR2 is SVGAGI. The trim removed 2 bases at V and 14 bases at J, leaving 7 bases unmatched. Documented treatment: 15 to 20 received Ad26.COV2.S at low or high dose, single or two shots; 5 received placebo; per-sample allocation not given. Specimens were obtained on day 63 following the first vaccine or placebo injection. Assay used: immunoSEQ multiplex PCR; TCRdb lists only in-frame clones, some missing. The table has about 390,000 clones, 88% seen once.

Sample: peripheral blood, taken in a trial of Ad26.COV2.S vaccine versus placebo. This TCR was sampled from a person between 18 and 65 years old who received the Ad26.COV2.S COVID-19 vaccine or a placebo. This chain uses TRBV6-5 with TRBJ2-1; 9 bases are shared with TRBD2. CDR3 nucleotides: TGTGCCAGCAGTTACCACAGCGGGGGGTCGGAGTTCTTC. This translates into CASSYHSGGSEFF.